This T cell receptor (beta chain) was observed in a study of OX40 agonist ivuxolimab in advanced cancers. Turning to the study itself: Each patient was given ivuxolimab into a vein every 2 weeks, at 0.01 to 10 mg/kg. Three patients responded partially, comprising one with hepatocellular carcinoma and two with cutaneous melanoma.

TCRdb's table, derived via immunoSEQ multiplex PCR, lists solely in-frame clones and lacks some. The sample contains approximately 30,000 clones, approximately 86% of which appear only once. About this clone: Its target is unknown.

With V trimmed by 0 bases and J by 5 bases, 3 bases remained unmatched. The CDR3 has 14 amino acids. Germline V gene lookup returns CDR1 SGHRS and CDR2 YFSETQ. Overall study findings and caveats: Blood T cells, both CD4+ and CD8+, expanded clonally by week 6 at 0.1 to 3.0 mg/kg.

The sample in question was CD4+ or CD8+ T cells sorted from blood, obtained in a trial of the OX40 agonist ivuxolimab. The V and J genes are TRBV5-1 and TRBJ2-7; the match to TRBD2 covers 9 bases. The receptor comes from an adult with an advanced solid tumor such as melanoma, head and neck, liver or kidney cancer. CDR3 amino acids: CASSLAPSGNEQYF. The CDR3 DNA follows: TGCGCCAGCAGCTTGGCACCTAGCGGGAACGAGCAGTACTTC.